The rows below give T cell receptor beta chains drawn from one sample of a study of shared clonotypes between healthy human individuals. Sequencing used immunoSEQ multiplex PCR; TCRdb keeps in-frame clones, though not all of them. Seen here are 300,000 to 350,000 clones, around 67% observed once, and the top ten hold more than 9%. Input material: memory CD4+ T cells sorted from blood. These receptors were taken from a young man in good health. The CDR3 runs from the conserved cysteine through the conserved F or W. D genes are given only for firm matches.

v_call	j_call	d_call	cdr3_length	cdr3_aa
TRBV29-1	TRBJ2-1	NA	11	CSVGGYNEQFF
TRBV2	TRBJ2-5	NA	12	CASKLYQETQYF
TRBV12-5	TRBJ2-1	TRBD1	14	CASGSINRGMEQFF
TRBV7-6	TRBJ2-1	NA	13	CASSPLPSREQFF
TRBV5-4	TRBJ2-7	TRBD2	16	CASSPGASGGSYEQYF
TRBV25-1	TRBJ1-2	TRBD1	14	CASSEAGQGNGYTF
TRBV29-1	TRBJ1-2	TRBD1	12	CSAGQAAYGYTF
TRBV25-1	TRBJ2-7	NA	16	CASSSDRDSKSYEQYF
TRBV9	TRBJ1-3	TRBD1	15	CASSVGQGAGNTIYF
TRBV18	TRBJ1-5	NA	14	CASQTANSNQPQHF
TRBV15	TRBJ2-7	TRBD1	15	CATQPDRGGFYEQYF
TRBV5-6	TRBJ2-1	NA	13	CASSLVVAGEQFF
TRBV2	TRBJ2-7	NA	12	CASSEAGYEQYF
TRBV10-3	TRBJ2-6	NA	16	CAISQDSLGGANVLTF
TRBV2	TRBJ2-1	NA	11	CASTLKSEQFF
TRBV7-9	TRBJ2-7	NA	13	CASSIDSAYEQYF
TRBV12-5	TRBJ1-3	NA	15	CASGLDPTLGNTIYF
TRBV11-2	TRBJ1-3	NA	14	CASSAGSAGNTIYF
TRBV29-1	TRBJ2-3	NA	14	CSVSEGTSTDTQYF
TRBV28	TRBJ2-1	NA	15	CASRDKGNTYNEQFF
TRBV28	TRBJ2-7	TRBD1	18	CASSFQVGLPDRPYEQYF
TRBV6-7	TRBJ2-6	NA	18	CASSTLLRLQSRANVLTF
TRBV28	TRBJ1-1	NA	15	CAGTRGLGGNTEAFF
TRBV13	TRBJ2-2	TRBD2	16	CASSRLAPFDTGELFF
TRBV5-6	TRBJ2-7	TRBD2	18	CASSKGGLAGGFGYEQYF
TRBV4-3	TRBJ2-5	NA	14	CASSQTARRETQYF
TRBV7-9	TRBJ2-7	NA	17	CASSLARGRTAIYEQYF
TRBV7-8	TRBJ1-1	TRBD1	14	CASTQTGTNTEAFF
TRBV11-3	TRBJ2-1	NA	18	CASSFSGTLGDTYNEQFF
TRBV7-9	TRBJ2-3	TRBD1	17	CASSSSGQGAFTDTQYF
TRBV6-1	TRBJ1-4	NA	14	CASSLAATNEKLFF
TRBV7-9	TRBJ2-1	NA	13	CASRLGSGNEQFF
TRBV5-1	TRBJ1-6	NA	16	CASSSGQHYQGSPLHF
TRBV6-1	TRBJ1-5	TRBD1	14	CASRTGMGNQPQHF
TRBV10-3	TRBJ2-3	NA	19	CAISESPLVGAGGTDTQYF
TRBV5-1	TRBJ2-1	TRBD2	15	CASSLFTSGNNEQFF
TRBV5-1	TRBJ2-6	NA	14	CASSLSSGANVLTF
TRBV6-6	TRBJ2-3	TRBD2	15	CASILAGGPTDTQYF
TRBV19	TRBJ2-1	TRBD2	14	CASLNSGSANEQFF
TRBV15	TRBJ1-1	TRBD1	13	CATNNRGLTEAFF
TRBV18	TRBJ2-2	TRBD2	15	CANEREGRNTGELFF
TRBV5-1	TRBJ1-3	NA	12	CASSLGGNTIYF